Presented here are 3 T cell receptor beta chains from one specimen sequenced in a study of blood T cell repertoires in COVID-19 (dated by TCRdb to about 2020). The library came from the immunoSEQ multiplex PCR assay. TCRdb limited this immuneACCESS table to in-frame rearrangements with V and J called. A share of clones is missing; checked studies link under half to unresolved V genes, and the rest is unexplained. Recorded for this sample are roughly 420,000 clones; approximately 90% of them occurred a single time. The ten biggest clones cover approximately 1% of the sample. Sequences were obtained from PBMCs or T cells enriched from blood (not recorded which). These receptors were taken from a woman aged 30 to 39 with acute COVID-19.

In nucleotides, the CDR3 is TGTGCCAGTAGTATATCTTCGTACAGTCACAATGAGCAGTTCTTC. This codes for CASSISSYSHNEQFF. This chain joins TRBV19 and TRBJ2-1, with D hard to call. The CDR3 covers 15 residues. With 2 bases removed from V and 5 bases from J, the gap between germline ends came to 13 bases. CDR1 LNHDA and CDR2 SQIVND come from the germline V gene (reference sequence).

This clone occurred once. The chain combines TRBV5-1 with TRBJ2-1; maybe TRBD1 (5 bases). V shed 0 bases and J shed 4 bases, with 14 bases lying between them. Per the germline V gene, CDR1 is SGHRS and CDR2 is YFSETQ. The CDR3 has 16 amino acids. The DNA for the CDR3 is TGCGCCAGCAGCTTGGAGGGCAGGGCGGTTTACAATGAGCAGTTCTTC. Translation: CASSLEGRAVYNEQFF. The entire variable domain, with the rest obtained from reference TRBV5-1 and TRBJ2-1, is as follows: KAGVTQTPRYLIKTRGQQVTLSCSPISGHRSVSWYQQTPGQGLQFLFEYFSETQRNKGNFPGRFSGRQFSNSRSEMNVSTLELGDSALYLCASSLEGRAVYNEQFFGPGTRLTVL.

The rearrangement links TRBV19 to TRBJ1-5; D is ambiguous. V lost 6 bases and J 2 bases, leaving 14 bases between the germline ends. CDR1 is LNHDA, CDR2 SQIVND, per germline (reference sequence). This CDR3 spans 15 amino acids. The CDR3 DNA follows: TGTGCCAGTAGGCCCGCCGCGGGTGGCAATCAGCCCCAGCATTTT. It is translated as CASRPAAGGNQPQHF.